These 9 T cell receptor beta chains were sequenced from one sample in a study of blood T cell repertoires in COVID-19. Sequencing was performed with immunoSEQ multiplex PCR; in TCRdb, only in-frame clones are kept and a portion is missing. The sample has some 87,000 clones; about four fifths are singletons. The source material was peripheral blood. The source of these receptors is a human donor in a cohort sampled during active COVID-19.

This chain joins TRBV5-1 and TRBJ2-1; 8 bases match TRBD2. Germline CDR1 and CDR2: SGHRS and YFSETQ. Trimming cost V 0 bases and J 4 bases; bases outside gene matches: 6. This CDR3 spans 16 amino acids. The chain's CDR3 is CASSLAGGGRYNEQFF. The CDR3 nucleotides are TGCGCCAGCAGCTTGGCCGGGGGGGGGCGGTACAATGAGCAGTTCTTC.

The chain combines TRBV2 with TRBJ2-7; 11 nucleotides line up with TRBD1. V shed 9 bases, J shed 2 bases, and the junction held 6 bases outside the gene matches. The CDR3 runs to 14 residues. Germline V gene sequence: CDR1 SNHLY, CDR2 FYNNEI. CDR3 residues: CARDRGQGAYEQYF. The CDR3 DNA is TGTGCCAGGGACCGGGGACAGGGGGCCTACGAGCAGTACTTC.

This clone was found once. This chain connects TRBV11-2 to TRBJ1-1; 8 bases are a match to TRBD1. V shed 2 bases, J shed 0 bases, and the junction held 5 bases outside the gene matches. There are 16 residues in the CDR3. Germline values: CDR1 SGHAT, CDR2 FQNNGV. Written as DNA, the CDR3 is TGTGCCAGCAGCTTAAAGACAGGGGCCATGAACACTGAAGCTTTCTTT. Translated, it gives CASSLKTGAMNTEAFF. Full variable domain (missing parts from reference TRBV11-2 and TRBJ1-1): EAGVAQSPRYKIIEKRQSVAFWCNPISGHATLYWYQQILGQGPKLLIQFQNNGVVDDSQLPKDRFSAERLKGVDSTLKIQPAKLEDSAVYLCASSLKTGAMNTEAFFGQGTRLTVV.

The table lists this clone with a few counts. The rearrangement joins TRBV7-2 to TRBJ1-1, with D perhaps matching TRBD1 (5 bases). V was clipped by 6 bases and J by 0 bases, with 14 bases between them. The CDR3 has 15 residues. Germline assignment: CDR1 SGHTA and CDR2 FQGNSA. The CDR3 region has the DNA TGTGCCAGCAGTCCTACCGCAGGGATGAACACTGAAGCTTTCTTT. Protein: CASSPTAGMNTEAFF.

This chain connects TRBV27 to TRBJ2-6, with TRBD2 identical over 10 bases. The length of the CDR3 is 16 residues. The germline V gene encodes CDR1 MNHEY and CDR2 SMNVEV (reference sequence). V trimming: 1 base; J trimming: 3 bases; junction bases outside the gene matches: 0. The chain's CDR3 is CASSLLAGGGANVLTF. CDR3 bases: TGTGCCAGCAGTTTATTAGCGGGAGGTGGGGCCAACGTCCTGACTTTC.

The chain uses TRBV9 and TRBJ2-5, with D perhaps matching TRBD1 (5 bases). This CDR3 has 14 residues. CDR1 is SGDLS and CDR2 is YYNGEE in the germline V gene. Trimming shortened V by 7 bases and J by 7 bases, and 20 bases separated the two germline ends. The CDR3 sequence: CASPQMGRRRTQYF. CDR3 nucleotide sequence: TGTGCCAGCCCTCAAATGGGGCGCCGACGGACCCAGTACTTC.

The chain recombines TRBV28 with TRBJ2-1; maybe TRBD2 (7 bases). The germline V gene encodes CDR1 MDHEN and CDR2 SYDVKM. V lost 7 bases, J lost 0 bases, and 16 bases lay in between. The CDR3 spans 16 residues. CDR3 residues: CASTSGGRHSYNEQFF. In nucleotides, the CDR3 is TGTGCCAGCACCTCGGGGGGCAGGCACTCCTACAATGAGCAGTTCTTC.

This clone showed up just a few times. The chain employs TRBV7-9 and TRBJ1-6; 10 bases map to TRBD1. V lost 5 bases to trimming and J lost 10 bases; unmatched junction nucleotides: 8. Per germline, CDR1 SEHNR and CDR2 FQNEAQ (reference sequence). This CDR3 region has 15 residues. The CDR3 DNA reads TGTGCCAGCAGCCCTCCCCCGGACAGGGGGTCACCCCTCCACTTT. Protein: CASSPPPDRGSPLHF.

The rearrangement links TRBV13 to TRBJ2-2; 10 bases match TRBD2. The CDR3 totals 16 residues. After removal of 3 bases from V and 5 bases from J, the junction contained 6 bases not matched to a gene. The germline V gene encodes CDR1 PRHDT and CDR2 FYEKMQ (reference sequence). The DNA for the CDR3 is TGTGCCAGCAGCTTTGAGCGGGAGGGGCATACCGGGGAGCTGTTTTTT. This translates into CASSFEREGHTGELFF.